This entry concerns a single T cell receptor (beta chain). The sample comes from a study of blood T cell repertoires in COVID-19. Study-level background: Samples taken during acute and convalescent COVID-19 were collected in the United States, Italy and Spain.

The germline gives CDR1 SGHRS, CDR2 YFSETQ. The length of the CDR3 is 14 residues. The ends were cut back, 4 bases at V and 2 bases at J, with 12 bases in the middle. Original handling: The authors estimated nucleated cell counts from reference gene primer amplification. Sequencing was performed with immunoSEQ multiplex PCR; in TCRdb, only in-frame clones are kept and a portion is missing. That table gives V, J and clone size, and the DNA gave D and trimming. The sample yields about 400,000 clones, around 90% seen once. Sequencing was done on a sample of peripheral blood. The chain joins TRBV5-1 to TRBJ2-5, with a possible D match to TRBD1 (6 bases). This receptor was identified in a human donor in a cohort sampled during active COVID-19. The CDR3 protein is CASSTLTGQETQYF. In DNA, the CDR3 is TGCGCCAGCAGCACCTTGACAGGACAAGAGACCCAGTACTTC.